These T cell receptor beta chains were read from a single sample in a study of T cells after yellow fever vaccination. Each CDR3 protein gets one entry after TCRdb re-called the 5' RACE reads with MiXCR. The sample has nearly 70,000 distinct CDR3 sequences; less than 8.5% are singletons. The sample consisted of CD8+ T cells sorted from PBMCs, taken about 49 days after the first yellow fever vaccination. The receptors were gathered from a man younger than 35 who received the YFV17D yellow fever vaccine. The CDR3 runs from the conserved cysteine through the conserved F or W. The order of the fields is J gene, clone size, V gene, D gene, CDR3 protein, CDR3 DNA. The D gene is left open where the match is weak. Only some rows state a clone size, as once, few, many or a class for expanded clones.

J gene: TRBJ2-2
clone size: many
V gene: TRBV6-4
D gene: TRBD2
CDR3 protein: CASSDSTSAGELFF
CDR3 DNA: TGTGCCAGCAGTGACTCGACTAGCGCCGGGGAGCTGTTTTTT

J gene: TRBJ2-3
clone size: many
V gene: TRBV6-5
D gene: .
CDR3 protein: CASSYSSRRTRTDTQYF
CDR3 DNA: TGTGCCAGCAGTTACTCGTCCAGGCGGACTCGCACAGATACGCAGTATTTT

J gene: TRBJ2-6
clone size: many
V gene: TRBV4-1
D gene: .
CDR3 protein: CASSQDPGAGANVLTF
CDR3 DNA: TGCGCCAGCAGCCAAGATCCCGGGGCTGGGGCCAACGTCCTGACTTTC

J gene: TRBJ1-1
clone size: few
V gene: TRBV9
D gene: .
CDR3 protein: CASSTRDRTAFF
CDR3 DNA: TGTGCCAGCAGCACTCGGGACCGCACGGCTTTCTTT

J gene: TRBJ1-1
clone size: many
V gene: TRBV9
D gene: .
CDR3 protein: CASSVAGEGRYTEAFF
CDR3 DNA: TGTGCCAGCAGCGTAGCTGGTGAGGGGAGGTACACTGAAGCTTTCTTT

J gene: TRBJ1-2
clone size: .
V gene: TRBV12-3/TRBV12-4
D gene: TRBD1
CDR3 protein: CASSLSYRGNYGYTF
CDR3 DNA: TGTGCCAGCAGTTTATCATACAGGGGTAACTATGGCTACACCTTC

J gene: TRBJ2-1
clone size: many
V gene: TRBV6-1
D gene: TRBD2
CDR3 protein: CASSEALLAGEVYNEQFF
CDR3 DNA: TGTGCCAGCAGTGAAGCGCTTCTAGCGGGGGAGGTCTACAATGAGCAGTTCTTC

J gene: TRBJ2-5
clone size: few
V gene: TRBV12-5
D gene: TRBD2
CDR3 protein: CASGSSGLAGGETQYF
CDR3 DNA: TGTGCTAGTGGTTCTTCAGGACTAGCGGGGGGAGAGACCCAGTACTTC

J gene: TRBJ2-1
clone size: many
V gene: TRBV12-3/TRBV12-4
D gene: .
CDR3 protein: CASSLGDSAFWEQFF
CDR3 DNA: TGTGCCAGCAGTTTAGGGGATTCGGCCTTCTGGGAGCAGTTCTTC

J gene: TRBJ1-5
clone size: many
V gene: TRBV4-1
D gene: .
CDR3 protein: CASSQEQFSNQPQHF
CDR3 DNA: TGCGCCAGCAGCCAAGAACAGTTTAGCAATCAGCCCCAGCATTTT

J gene: TRBJ2-1
clone size: many
V gene: TRBV20-1
D gene: TRBD2
CDR3 protein: CSARPGLAGERSYNEQFF
CDR3 DNA: TGCAGTGCTAGACCCGGACTAGCGGGGGAGAGGTCCTACAATGAGCAGTTCTTC

J gene: TRBJ1-6
clone size: many
V gene: TRBV7-3
D gene: TRBD1
CDR3 protein: CASSDTGASPLHF
CDR3 DNA: TGTGCCAGCAGCGATACAGGGGCTTCACCCCTCCACTTT

J gene: TRBJ2-5
clone size: many
V gene: TRBV12-3/TRBV12-4
D gene: .
CDR3 protein: CASSLGTRETQYF
CDR3 DNA: TGTGCCAGCAGTTTGGGGACCAGAGAGACCCAGTACTTC

J gene: TRBJ1-2
clone size: few
V gene: TRBV15
D gene: .
CDR3 protein: CATSRDEVGSYGYTF
CDR3 DNA: TGTGCCACCAGCAGAGATGAGGTTGGGAGCTATGGCTACACCTTC

J gene: TRBJ2-1
clone size: many
V gene: TRBV7-9
D gene: .
CDR3 protein: CASSKVWNEQFF
CDR3 DNA: TGTGCCAGCAGCAAAGTGTGGAATGAGCAGTTCTTC

J gene: TRBJ1-5
clone size: many
V gene: TRBV15
D gene: .
CDR3 protein: CATSRDKPDQPQHF
CDR3 DNA: TGTGCCACCAGCAGAGATAAGCCCGATCAGCCCCAGCATTTT

J gene: TRBJ2-7
clone size: many
V gene: TRBV12-3/TRBV12-4
D gene: .
CDR3 protein: CASRSAGMGYEQYF
CDR3 DNA: TGTGCCAGCAGATCTGCAGGGATGGGGTACGAGCAGTACTTC

J gene: TRBJ2-1
clone size: many
V gene: TRBV7-9
D gene: .
CDR3 protein: CASSSALRTGDYNEQFF
CDR3 DNA: TGTGCCAGCAGCTCCGCCTTGCGGACGGGGGACTACAATGAGCAGTTCTTC

J gene: TRBJ1-2
clone size: .
V gene: TRBV7-6
D gene: TRBD1
CDR3 protein: CASSATETGVNGYTF
CDR3 DNA: TGTGCCAGCAGCGCCACGGAAACAGGGGTGAACGGCTACACCTTC

J gene: TRBJ1-1
clone size: many
V gene: TRBV28
D gene: .
CDR3 protein: CASSFGQNTEAFF
CDR3 DNA: TGTGCCAGCAGTTTCGGACAGAACACTGAAGCTTTCTTT

J gene: TRBJ2-7
clone size: many
V gene: TRBV4-3
D gene: TRBD1
CDR3 protein: CASSHGTASYEQYF
CDR3 DNA: TGCGCCAGCAGCCACGGGACAGCTTCTTACGAGCAGTACTTC

J gene: TRBJ2-1
clone size: many
V gene: TRBV12-3/TRBV12-4
D gene: TRBD1
CDR3 protein: CASSNRDRVYDEQFF
CDR3 DNA: TGTGCCAGCAGTAACCGGGACAGGGTTTACGATGAGCAGTTCTTC